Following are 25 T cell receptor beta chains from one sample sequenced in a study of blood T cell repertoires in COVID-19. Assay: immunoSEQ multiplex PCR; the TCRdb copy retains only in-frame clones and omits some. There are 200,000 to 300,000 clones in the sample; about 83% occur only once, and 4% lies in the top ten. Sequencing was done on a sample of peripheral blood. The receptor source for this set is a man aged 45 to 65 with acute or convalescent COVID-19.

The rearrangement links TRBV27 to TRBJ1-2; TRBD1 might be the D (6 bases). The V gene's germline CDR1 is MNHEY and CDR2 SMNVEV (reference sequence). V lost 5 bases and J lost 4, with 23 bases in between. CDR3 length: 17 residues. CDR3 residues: CASSRLQGPELSYGYTF. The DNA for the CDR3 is TGTGCCAGCAGTCGATTACAGGGTCCTGAGCTCTCCTATGGCTACACCTTC.

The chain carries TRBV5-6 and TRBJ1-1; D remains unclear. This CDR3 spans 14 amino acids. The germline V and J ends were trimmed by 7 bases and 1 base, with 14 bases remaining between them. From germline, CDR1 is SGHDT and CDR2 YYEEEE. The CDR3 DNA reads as TGTGCCAGCGGTGCGGGAACAGCGAACACTGAAGCTTTCTTT. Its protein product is CASGAGTANTEAFF. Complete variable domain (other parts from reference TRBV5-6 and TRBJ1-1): DAGVTQSPTHLIKTRGQQVTLRCSPKSGHDTVSWYQQALGQGPQFIFQYYEEEERQRGNFPDRFSGHQFPNYSSELNVNALLLGDSALYLCASGAGTANTEAFFGQGTRLTVV.

CDR3 residues: CAWSVGYRGFPLPQHF. CDR3 nucleotide sequence: TGTGCCTGGAGTGTCGGTTACAGGGGGTTCCCTTTGCCCCAGCATTTT. The rearrangement joins TRBV30 to TRBJ1-5; 8 nucleotides line up with TRBD1. Germline V CDR1 and CDR2: GTSNPN, SVGIG (reference sequence). This CDR3 comprises 16 residues. The V gene end was trimmed by 0 bases and the J gene end by 9 bases; junction bases not matched to a gene: 13.

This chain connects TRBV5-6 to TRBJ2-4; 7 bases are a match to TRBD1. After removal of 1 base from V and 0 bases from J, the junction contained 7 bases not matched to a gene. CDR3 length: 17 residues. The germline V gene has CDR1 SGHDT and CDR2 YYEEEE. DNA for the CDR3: TGTGCCAGCAGCTTGAACAGGGGACCCCTAGCCAAAAACATTCAGTACTTC. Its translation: CASSLNRGPLAKNIQYF.

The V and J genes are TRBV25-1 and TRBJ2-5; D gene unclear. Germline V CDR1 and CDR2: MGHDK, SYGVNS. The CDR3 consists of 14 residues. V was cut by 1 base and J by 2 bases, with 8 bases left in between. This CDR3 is CASSEWSAQETQYF. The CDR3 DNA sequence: TGTGCCAGCAGTGAATGGAGCGCTCAAGAGACCCAGTACTTC.

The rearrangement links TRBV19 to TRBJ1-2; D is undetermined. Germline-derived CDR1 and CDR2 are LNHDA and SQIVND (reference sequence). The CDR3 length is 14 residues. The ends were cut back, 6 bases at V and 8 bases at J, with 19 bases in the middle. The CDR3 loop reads CASSPPWEKPGYTF. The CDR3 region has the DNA TGTGCCAGTAGCCCCCCCTGGGAGAAGCCGGGCTACACCTTC.

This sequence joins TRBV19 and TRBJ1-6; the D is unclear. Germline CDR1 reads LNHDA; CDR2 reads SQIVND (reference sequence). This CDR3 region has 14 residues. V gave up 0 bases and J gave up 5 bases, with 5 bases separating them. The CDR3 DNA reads TGTGCCAGTAGTATAGATCGCGATAATTCACCCCTCCACTTT. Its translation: CASSIDRDNSPLHF.

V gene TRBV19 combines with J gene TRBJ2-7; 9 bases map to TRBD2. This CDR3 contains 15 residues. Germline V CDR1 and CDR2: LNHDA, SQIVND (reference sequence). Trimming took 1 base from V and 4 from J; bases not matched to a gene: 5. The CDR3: CASSIASGRTYEQYF. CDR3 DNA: TGTGCCAGTAGTATAGCGAGCGGGAGGACTTACGAGCAGTACTTC.

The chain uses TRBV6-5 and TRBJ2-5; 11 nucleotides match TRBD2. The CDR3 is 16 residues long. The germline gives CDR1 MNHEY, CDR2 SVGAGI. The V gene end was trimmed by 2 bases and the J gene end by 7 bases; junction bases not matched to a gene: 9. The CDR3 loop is CASSYSGTSGVGTQYF. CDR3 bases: TGTGCCAGCAGTTACAGCGGGACTAGCGGAGTTGGGACCCAGTACTTC.

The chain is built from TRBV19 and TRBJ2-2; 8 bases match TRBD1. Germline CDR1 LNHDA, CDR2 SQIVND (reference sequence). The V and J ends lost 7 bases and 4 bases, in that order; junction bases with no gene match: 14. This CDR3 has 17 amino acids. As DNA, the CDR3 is TGTGCCAGTAAGCCCTGGAGCGGACAGGGCGGCACCGGGGAGCTGTTTTTT. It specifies CASKPWSGQGGTGELFF.

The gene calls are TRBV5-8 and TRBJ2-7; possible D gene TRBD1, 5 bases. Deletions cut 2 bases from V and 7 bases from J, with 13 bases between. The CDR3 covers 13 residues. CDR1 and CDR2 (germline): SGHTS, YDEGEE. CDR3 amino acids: CASSFARVWEQYF. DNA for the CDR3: TGTGCCAGCAGCTTCGCCAGGGTTTGGGAGCAGTACTTC.

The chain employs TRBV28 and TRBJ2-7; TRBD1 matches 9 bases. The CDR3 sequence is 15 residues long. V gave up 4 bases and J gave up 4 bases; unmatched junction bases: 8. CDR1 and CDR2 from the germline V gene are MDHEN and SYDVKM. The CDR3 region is CASSSTGTGRYEQYF. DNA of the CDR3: TGTGCCAGCAGTTCAACCGGGACAGGGAGGTACGAGCAGTACTTC.

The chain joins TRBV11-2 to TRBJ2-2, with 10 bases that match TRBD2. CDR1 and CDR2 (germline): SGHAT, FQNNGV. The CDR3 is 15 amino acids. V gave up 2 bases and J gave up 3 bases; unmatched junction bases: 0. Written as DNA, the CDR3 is TGTGCCAGCAGCTTAAGCGGGAGGGACACCGGGGAGCTGTTTTTT. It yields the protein CASSLSGRDTGELFF.

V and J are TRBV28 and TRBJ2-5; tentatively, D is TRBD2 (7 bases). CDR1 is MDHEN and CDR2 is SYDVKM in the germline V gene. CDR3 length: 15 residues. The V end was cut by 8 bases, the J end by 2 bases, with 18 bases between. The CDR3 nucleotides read TGTGCCAGCGGAGGGGGGAGGGAGTGGCAAGAGACCCAGTACTTC. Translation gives CASGGGREWQETQYF.

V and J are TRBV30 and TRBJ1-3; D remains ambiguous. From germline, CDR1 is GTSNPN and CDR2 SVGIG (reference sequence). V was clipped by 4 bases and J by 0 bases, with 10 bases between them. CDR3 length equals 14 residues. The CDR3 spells CAWNPRISGNTIYF. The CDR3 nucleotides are TGTGCCTGGAATCCCAGGATCTCTGGAAACACCATATATTTT.

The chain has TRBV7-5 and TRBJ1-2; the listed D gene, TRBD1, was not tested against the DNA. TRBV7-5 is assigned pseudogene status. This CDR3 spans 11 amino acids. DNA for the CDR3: TGTGCCAGAAGCCGGACAGGGAATCCCACCTTC. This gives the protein CARSRTGNPTF.

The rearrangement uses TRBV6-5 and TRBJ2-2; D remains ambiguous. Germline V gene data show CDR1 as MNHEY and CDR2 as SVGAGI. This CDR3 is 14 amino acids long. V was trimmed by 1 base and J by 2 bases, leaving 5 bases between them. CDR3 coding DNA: TGTGCCAGCAGTTACTGGAGAAACACCGGGGAGCTGTTTTTT. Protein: CASSYWRNTGELFF.

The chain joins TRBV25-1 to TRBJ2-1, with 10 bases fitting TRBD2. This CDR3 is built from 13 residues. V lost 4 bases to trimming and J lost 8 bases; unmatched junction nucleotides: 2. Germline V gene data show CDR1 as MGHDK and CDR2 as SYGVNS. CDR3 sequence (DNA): TGTGCCAGCAGTGGAGCGGGAGGGTATGAGCAGTTCTTC. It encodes CASSGAGGYEQFF. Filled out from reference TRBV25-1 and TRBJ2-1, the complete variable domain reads EADIYQTPRYLVIGTGKKITLECSQTMGHDKMYWYQQDPGMELHLIHYSYGVNSTEKGDLSSESTVSRIRTEHFPLTLESARPSHTSQYLCASSGAGGYEQFFGPGTRLTVL.

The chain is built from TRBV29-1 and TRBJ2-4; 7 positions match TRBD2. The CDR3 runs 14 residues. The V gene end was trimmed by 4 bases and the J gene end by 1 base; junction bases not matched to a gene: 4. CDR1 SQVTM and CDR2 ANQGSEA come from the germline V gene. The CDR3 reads CSVGTSAAKNIQYF. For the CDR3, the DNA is TGCAGCGTTGGAACTAGCGCGGCCAAAAACATTCAGTACTTC. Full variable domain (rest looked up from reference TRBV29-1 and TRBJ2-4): SAVISQKPSRDICQRGTSLTIQCQVDSQVTMMFWYRQQPGQSLTLIATANQGSEATYESGFVIDKFPISRPNLTFSTLTVSNMSPEDSSIYLCSVGTSAAKNIQYFGAGTRLSVL.

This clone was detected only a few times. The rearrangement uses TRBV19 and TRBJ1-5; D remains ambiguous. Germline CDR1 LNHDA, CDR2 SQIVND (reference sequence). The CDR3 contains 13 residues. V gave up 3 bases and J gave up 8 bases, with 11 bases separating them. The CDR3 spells CASSMLDPEPQHF. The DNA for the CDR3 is TGTGCCAGTAGTATGCTAGATCCAGAGCCCCAGCATTTT.

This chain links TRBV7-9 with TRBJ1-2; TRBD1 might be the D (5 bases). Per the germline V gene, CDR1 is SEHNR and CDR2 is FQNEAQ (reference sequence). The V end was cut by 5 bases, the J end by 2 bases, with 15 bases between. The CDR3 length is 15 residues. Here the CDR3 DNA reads TGTGCCAGCAGCCCGCCTGGGGCATCCAACTATGGCTACACCTTC. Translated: CASSPPGASNYGYTF.

This chain's CDR3 is CATSVASGSTDTQYF. For the CDR3, the DNA is TGTGCCACCAGTGTGGCTAGCGGGAGCACAGATACGCAGTATTTT. This chain connects TRBV24-1 to TRBJ2-3; 8 bases are shared with TRBD2. The V segment lost 5 bases and the J segment 0 bases; nucleotides outside the gene matches: 3. Germline assignment: CDR1 KGHDR and CDR2 SFDVKD. This CDR3 region has 15 residues.

Here the CDR3 reads CASSPVAGLHEQFF. In nucleotides, the CDR3 is TGTGCCAGTAGTCCGGTAGCGGGGCTTCATGAGCAGTTCTTC. The chain links TRBV19 to TRBJ2-1; 8 nucleotides line up with TRBD2. V shed 5 bases and J 8 bases; nucleotides not matched to a gene: 8. This CDR3 spans 14 amino acids. The germline CDR1 and CDR2 sequences are LNHDA and SQIVND (reference sequence).

CDR3 amino acids: CSVEVISGTYNEQFF. CDR3 nucleotide sequence: TGCAGCGTTGAAGTAATTAGCGGAACCTACAATGAGCAGTTCTTC. The rearrangement links TRBV29-1 to TRBJ2-1; tentatively, D is TRBD2 (6 bases). The germline V gene encodes CDR1 SQVTM and CDR2 ANQGSEA. The length of the CDR3 is 15 residues. Trimming took 1 base from V and 2 from J, leaving 12 bases between them.

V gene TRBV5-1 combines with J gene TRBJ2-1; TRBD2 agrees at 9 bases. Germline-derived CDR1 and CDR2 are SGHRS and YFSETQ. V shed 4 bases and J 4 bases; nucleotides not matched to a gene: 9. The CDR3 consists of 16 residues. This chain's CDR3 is CASSVPLAGPYNEQFF. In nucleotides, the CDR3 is TGCGCCAGCAGCGTTCCCCTAGCGGGACCTTACAATGAGCAGTTCTTC.